This T cell receptor beta chain is from a study of CD4 and CD8 cells across lung adenocarcinoma regions. The patients had localized lung adenocarcinoma, a non-small cell subtype. This clonotype is judged medium-sized. TCRdb itself ran the PCR reads through MiXCR, one entry per CDR3 protein. Among about 9,600 distinct CDR3 sequences listed, 40% to 65% were seen once. Input material: CD4+ T cells from the margin of a lung tumor. This clonotype originated in a male donor with lung adenocarcinoma. The CD4 and CD8 labels of this study may be unreliable.

CDR3: CASTPLMMSSYNEQFF. For the CDR3, the DNA is TGTGCCAGCACGCCGCTCATGATGAGCTCCTACAATGAGCAGTTCTTC. The chain uses TRBV6-1 and TRBJ2-1; D gene ambiguous. With 7 bases removed from V and 0 bases from J, the gap between germline ends came to 16 bases. This CDR3 is 16 amino acids long. The germline CDR1 and CDR2 sequences are MNHNS and SASEGT.